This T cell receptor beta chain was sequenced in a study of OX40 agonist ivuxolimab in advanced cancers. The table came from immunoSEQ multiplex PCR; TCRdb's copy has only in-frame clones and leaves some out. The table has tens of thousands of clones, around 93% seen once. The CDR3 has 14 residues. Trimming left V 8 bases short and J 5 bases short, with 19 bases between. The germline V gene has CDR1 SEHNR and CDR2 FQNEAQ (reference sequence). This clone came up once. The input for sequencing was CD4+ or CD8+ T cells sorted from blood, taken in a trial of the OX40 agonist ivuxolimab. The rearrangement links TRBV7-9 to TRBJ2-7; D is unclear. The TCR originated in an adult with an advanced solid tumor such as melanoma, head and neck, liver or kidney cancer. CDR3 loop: CASSDGRQHDEQYF. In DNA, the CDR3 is TGTGCCAGCTCGGACGGTCGGCAGCACGACGAGCAGTACTTC.